Included here is one T cell receptor beta chain sequence, with context. The entry originates in a study of shared clonotypes between healthy human individuals. It was across several immunoSEQ plates that each subset's genomic DNA was evenly split. Assay: immunoSEQ multiplex PCR; the TCRdb copy retains only in-frame clones and omits some. The table lists about 1.5 million clones, 95% to 99% of them singletons. CDR3 length: 13 residues. The V and J ends lost 5 bases and 3 bases respectively, with 10 bases between them. Germline values: CDR1 MRHNA, CDR2 SNTAGT. The sequence was collected from a man younger than 45 in good health. Sequencing was done on a sample of naive CD4+ T cells sorted from blood. Subset defined: CD45RA+ positively selected. J is TRBJ1-1 and V is TRBV6-4, with unresolved D. The CDR3 spells CASSWGPDTEAFF. The CDR3 DNA reads TGTGCCAGCAGTTGGGGTCCGGACACTGAAGCTTTCTTT.